This T cell receptor (beta chain) is from a study of neoadjuvant anti-PD-1 for oral cavity cancer. As for the study in general: Nivolumab at 3 mg/kg was mostly given biweekly, three to four doses, pre-surgery. Around day 43, patients without progression received a fourth nivolumab dose before surgery.

Study-wide findings and caveats: Expansion of preexisting intratumoral clones was suggested to aid response.

Per germline, CDR1 SEHNR and CDR2 FQNEAQ (reference sequence). J lost 7 bases, V lost 1 base, and 3 bases had no gene match. The CDR3 spans 15 residues. Profiled with immunoSEQ multiplex PCR; TCRdb holds only in-frame clones, not every one. The sample yields 23,000 or so clones, under 30% seen once. Described time point: after neoadjuvant nivolumab, at surgical resection. Stage II-IVA oral cavity squamous cell carcinoma was new and untreated by systemic or radiation therapy. Comment on this clone: The target antigen is unknown.

The TCR was taken from a person between 40 and 85 years old with oral cavity squamous cell carcinoma. The sequencing here drew on tumor tissue, taken after nivolumab (anti-PD-1) treatment. V and J are TRBV7-9 and TRBJ1-4; 10 positions match TRBD1. The CDR3 region is CASSLGQGAFEKLFF. CDR3 DNA: TGTGCCAGCAGCTTAGGACAGGGGGCGTTTGAAAAACTGTTTTTT.